Reported below is one T cell receptor beta chain. Only in-frame clones appear in the TCRdb table, and some are missing; sequencing was by immunoSEQ multiplex PCR. In the table there are roughly 330,000 clones, roughly 87% of which are singletons. This record comes from a study of blood T cell repertoires in COVID-19. Germline CDR1 is LNHDA and CDR2 is SQIVND (reference sequence). The J segment lost 4 bases and the V segment lost 1 base, leaving 6 bases of the junction unmatched. CDR3 length: 15 residues. The V call is TRBV19, the J call TRBJ1-1; 7 positions match TRBD1. Sequencing was carried out using peripheral blood. The sequence came from a man aged 30 to 39 with COVID-19, enrolled during active disease. CDR3 residues: CASSIVDRDRTEAFF. The CDR3 DNA reads TGTGCCAGTAGTATAGTCGACAGGGATCGCACTGAAGCTTTCTTT. Together with reference TRBV19 and TRBJ1-1, the CDR3 gives the full variable domain: DGGITQSPKYLFRKEGQNVTLSCEQNLNHDAMYWYRQDPGQGLRLIYYSQIVNDFQKGDIAEGYSVSREKKESFPLTVTSAQKNPTAFYLCASSIVDRDRTEAFFGQGTRLTVV.